This T cell receptor beta chain was documented in a study of Graves' ophthalmopathy and Graves' hyperthyroidism (dated by TCRdb to the late 2010s). Study-level background: Peripheral blood was collected at initial diagnosis, prior to any treatment. The study used signatures of the TCR beta repertoire to tell Graves' ophthalmopathy apart from Graves' hyperthyroidism and to predict which patients would progress to ophthalmopathy. In total, 135 blood samples were TCR-sequenced: 43 ophthalmopathy, approximately 75 hyperthyroidism and some 17 hyperthyroidism-to-ophthalmopathy patients. To explore V-J signatures that distinguish ophthalmopathy from hyperthyroidism, a discovery set of under 110 patients was enrolled, made up of 43 with ophthalmopathy and around 57 with stable hyperthyroidism. For independent validation, a separate cohort was made up of fewer than 20 hyperthyroidism patients plus 17 patients who later progressed from hyperthyroidism to ophthalmopathy. In five or six hyperthyroidism patients, T-cell repertoires of thyroid tissue and blood were compared. Following sampling, methimazole starting at 30 mg daily was administered to hyperthyroidism patients, and high-dose intravenous methylprednisolone was administered to ophthalmopathy patients. What the research found in general, with its limitations: Most expanded thyroid clonotypes with a frequency above 0.001 also appeared in blood, which suggests that blood repertoires may reflect the immune response in the thyroid. No statistical method was used to predetermine the sample size, and group allocation was not hidden from the investigators. The 13-signature model separated ophthalmopathy from stable hyperthyroidism with around 90% sensitivity and about 81% specificity in cross-validation, and 80%/75% in the test set. In validation, the model predicted ophthalmopathy progression with about 71% sensitivity and roughly 72% specificity; roughly eleven predicted patients were CT-confirmed with GO in a median of around 6.5 months.

V sheds 7 bases and J sheds 0 bases, leaving 15 bases between their ends. The CDR3 covers 15 residues, taking in both the cysteine and the phenylalanine. The entry retains the CDR3 DNA only, 45 bases that are in frame from base 1. CDR1 and CDR2, looked up from the germline V gene (reference sequence), are SEHNR and FQNEAQ. A word on this clonotype: Its cognate antigen has yet to be identified. Base qualities are not provided; no much larger clone lies one nucleotide away.

For repertoire sequencing, TCR beta CDR3 regions were amplified from RNA transcripts. The first round was an RT-PCR using HTBI primers with the Qiagen OneStep RT-PCR kit, and this first round was followed by a second-round multiplex PCR, then size selection and purification. Libraries were sequenced on an Illumina HiSeq2000 using paired-end 100 bp reads. For the original study's pipeline: SOAPnuke was used to process the reads, removing any read that contained adapters or uncalled bases, had a mean Phred below 15, or lacked an exact match to the constant primer or identifier. COPE v1.2.5 was used to merge high-quality paired reads. Each unique nucleotide sequence was defined as a clonotype, and clonotypes were aligned to IMGT TRB V, D and J references with MiTCR v1.1. Only V-J combinations with frequency above 0.0001 were analysed, covering over 99% of repertoires. A TCR clonal expansion and chaos score per V-J combination was defined as the ratio of F50 clonal expansion to chaos observed in the TCRdist matrix. Welch's t-statistics and random forest were used to narrow the features down to 13 V-J combinations, which were then fed into a naive Bayes classifier. The Morisita-Horn index was used to measure how similar the thyroid and blood repertoires were. TCRdb trimmed public reads at Q25 via fastp, called clones via MiXCR and kept in-frame beta chains. Entries are consolidated by CDR3 protein sequence, retaining the most common genes and DNA. These V and J calls rely on TCRdb rather than the paper's analysis. This sample gives some 750,000 distinct CDR3 sequences in total; about 44% of them show up just once. Approximately 43% of the sample rests with the top ten.

Ophthalmopathy patients had moderately to severely active disease, Clinical Activity Score of at least 3, NOSPECS grade of at least 4, and disease duration under 3 months. Patients were excluded if they had other autoimmune diseases, uncontrolled infections, pregnancy or lactation. Clinical symptoms, serum thyroxine, TRAb, thyroid ultrasound and orbital computed tomography were used for diagnosis. Using Ficoll-Paque density gradient centrifugation, PBMCs were isolated from 10 ml of fresh peripheral blood. Trizol reagent was used to extract the total RNA, and its quality was then checked on an Agilent 2100 Bioanalyzer.

The chain employs TRBV7-9 and TRBJ1-1; D gene: possibly TRBD1, on 5 matching bases. Sequencing used peripheral blood. The receptor was isolated from an adult man with Graves' ophthalmopathy. The DNA reads as follows: TGTGCCAGCACTCCAACGGGACGAGTGAACACTGAAGCTTTCTTT. This codes for CASTPTGRVNTEAFF. Full variable domain (CDR3 extended with the reference TRBV7-9 and TRBJ1-1 proteins): DTGVSQNPRHKITKRGQNVTFRCDPISEHNRLYWYRQTLGQGPEFLTYFQNEAQLEKSRLLSDRFSAERPKGSFSTLEIQRTEQGDSAMYLCASTPTGRVNTEAFFGQGTRLTVV.